A selection of T cell receptor beta chains follows, all from one sample in a study of neoadjuvant anti-PD-1 for oral cavity cancer. Measured with immunoSEQ multiplex PCR; TCRdb has only the in-frame clones, and not every one. The repertoire consists of around 37,000 clones, with around two fifths occurring once and the leading ten covering roughly 15%. Specimen: tumor tissue, collected after nivolumab (anti-PD-1) treatment. These receptors all stem from a person aged 35-80 years with oral cavity squamous cell carcinoma. The CDR3 runs from the conserved cysteine through the conserved F or W.

TRBJ2-1 TRBV7-3 CASSRTSLSNEQFF
TRBJ1-2 TRBV7-9 CASSLERAADRYYGYTF
TRBJ2-1 TRBV9 CASSPKYLPYNEQFF
TRBJ1-5 TRBV19 CASSPAISNQPQHF
TRBJ1-2 TRBV6-1 CASSGGQGINYGYTF
TRBJ2-3 TRBV4-2 CASSQDLAGGTDTQYF
TRBJ2-1 TRBV30 CAWTSLAGGRRDNEQFF
TRBJ1-6 TRBV6-5 CASSYRGTTLNSPLHF
TRBJ1-1 TRBV9 CASSPRDRRNTEAFF
TRBJ2-7 TRBV6-1 CASSESLLKTVEQYF
TRBJ2-1 TRBV27 CASGRQGADEQFF
TRBJ2-1 TRBV5-4 CASSSKASREQFF
TRBJ2-1 TRBV11-3 CASSVTSGSLEQFF
TRBJ2-2 TRBV7-8 CASSLRRTSGRADGELFF
TRBJ1-1 TRBV4-1 CASSFRGQLTPNTEAFF
TRBJ2-7 TRBV10-1 CASSESGTGKNEQYF
TRBJ2-2 TRBV15 CATSREAGIAGELFF
TRBJ2-7 TRBV13 CASSSLREGFYEQYF
TRBJ2-1 TRBV4-1 CASGGLVSNEQFF
TRBJ2-2 TRBV2 CASREFGNTNTGELFF
TRBJ1-6 TRBV11-2 CASSIGTPNSPLHF
TRBJ1-1 TRBV6-5 CASSPMVTEAFF
TRBJ1-1 TRBV10-1 CASQGPNTEAFF
TRBJ1-1 TRBV11-2 CASSLVLGQGNTEAFF
TRBJ1-3 TRBV27 CASSTTRDRGRGGNTIYF
TRBJ2-7 TRBV5-4 CASSYGTGPYEQYF
TRBJ1-5 TRBV6-4 CASSSDSNQPQHF
TRBJ2-2 TRBV29-1 CSVGGASTGELFF
TRBJ1-1 TRBV28 CASTPYRYTEAFF
TRBJ1-5 TRBV7-2 CASSLVEDQPQHF
TRBJ1-2 TRBV7-9 CASSERGSSGGYTF
TRBJ1-4 TRBV5-4 CASSLDRGREKLFF
TRBJ1-2 TRBV27 CASSTGQKLNYGYTF
TRBJ2-2 TRBV27 CASRQDRATGELFF
TRBJ1-5 TRBV5-1 CASRWGTDNNQPQHF
TRBJ2-2 TRBV6-1 CASSDYLRRPAELFF
TRBJ1-1 TRBV29-1 CSVVPRGGGNTEAFF